These 8 T cell receptor beta chains were sequenced from one sample in a study of blood T cell repertoires in COVID-19. The assay was immunoSEQ multiplex PCR, and TCRdb's table has in-frame clones only and misses some. This table has around 170,000 clones, about 89% appearing once. Material: peripheral blood. The receptor source for this set is a man between 18 and 29 years old who had recovered from COVID-19.

The table lists this clone with a count of one. V and J are TRBV14 and TRBJ2-7, with a tentative D call TRBD1 (6 bases). CDR3 length: 17 residues. The V gene's germline CDR1 is SGHDN and CDR2 FVKESK. Trimming removed 0 bases at V and 3 bases at J, with 18 bases between. CDR3 DNA: TGTGCCAGCAGCCAAGACGGCCCGACAGGATCGAACTACGAGCAGTACTTC. Encoded protein: CASSQDGPTGSNYEQYF.

The gene calls are TRBV28 and TRBJ1-2; a possible D gene is TRBD1 (6 bases). The germline gives CDR1 MDHEN, CDR2 SYDVKM. The CDR3 totals 15 residues. The V end lost 10 bases, the J end lost 0 bases, and 18 bases lay between the germline ends. This CDR3 reads CATRGAGWANYGYTF. DNA of the CDR3: TGTGCCACCAGGGGAGCGGGATGGGCTAACTATGGCTACACCTTC.

The chain recombines TRBV6-5 with TRBJ1-2; no firm D call. The CDR3 consists of 13 residues. Trimming cost V 0 bases and J 4 bases, with 6 bases left between them. Germline CDR1 is MNHEY and CDR2 is SVGAGI. DNA of the CDR3: TGTGCCAGCAGTTACTCTTTAGCCTATGGCTACACCTTC. Translation: CASSYSLAYGYTF.

V usage is TRBV12-5 and J usage is TRBJ2-3; 9 nucleotides agree with TRBD2. Germline CDR1 reads LGHNT; CDR2 reads FRNRAP. Trimming removed 5 bases from V and 6 bases from J; junction bases left unmatched: 9. The CDR3 contains 15 residues. The DNA of the CDR3 is TGTGCTAGTGGTAACAGCGGGAGGCTTCCCGATACGCAGTATTTT. Its translation: CASGNSGRLPDTQYF.

This chain connects TRBV9 to TRBJ2-1; 9 nucleotides align to TRBD2. Germline V lookup: CDR1 SGDLS, CDR2 YYNGEE. Unmatched junction bases numbered 8, after V lost 0 bases and J lost 1 base. The CDR3 is 18 residues long. CDR3 residues: CASSVGVSGLASYNEQFF. Here the CDR3 DNA reads TGTGCCAGCAGCGTAGGGGTTTCTGGACTAGCGTCCTACAATGAGCAGTTCTTC. The variable domain in full, with the rest retrieved from reference TRBV9 and TRBJ2-1, is DSGVTQTPKHLITATGQRVTLRCSPRSGDLSVYWYQQSLDQGLQFLIQYYNGEERAKGNILERFSAQQFPDLHSELNLSSLELGDSALYFCASSVGVSGLASYNEQFFGPGTRLTVL.

This clone was seen just once. The gene calls are TRBV6-2 or TRBV6-3 and TRBJ1-2; tentative D call: TRBD1 (6 bases). Between the trimmed V and J ends, which lost 5 bases and 4 bases, there was a span of 20 bases. CDR1 is MNHEY and CDR2 is SVGEGT in the germline V gene. This CDR3 is built from 16 residues. CDR3 nucleotide sequence: TGTGCCAGCAGTATAAACACAGGGTCCATCGGCTATGGCTACACCTTC. It translates to CASSINTGSIGYGYTF.

The chain recombines TRBV10-3 with TRBJ2-5; D is perhaps TRBD1 (6 bases). This CDR3 is built from 14 residues. Germline V gene lookup returns CDR1 ENHRY and CDR2 SYGVKD. V was pared by 8 bases and J by 5 bases, with 18 bases between. The CDR3 bases are TGTGCCATCCGGGTAAGGCAGGGGCACGAGACCCAGTACTTC. It translates to CAIRVRQGHETQYF.

The chain uses TRBV10-3 and TRBJ2-5, with 7 bases matching TRBD1. Unmatched junction bases numbered 12, after V lost 3 bases and J lost 5 bases. The CDR3 is 16 residues long. CDR1 ENHRY and CDR2 SYGVKD come from the germline V gene. DNA for the CDR3: TGTGCCATCAGTGAAACGGGAACAGGGGATGGGGAGACCCAGTACTTC. Protein: CAISETGTGDGETQYF.